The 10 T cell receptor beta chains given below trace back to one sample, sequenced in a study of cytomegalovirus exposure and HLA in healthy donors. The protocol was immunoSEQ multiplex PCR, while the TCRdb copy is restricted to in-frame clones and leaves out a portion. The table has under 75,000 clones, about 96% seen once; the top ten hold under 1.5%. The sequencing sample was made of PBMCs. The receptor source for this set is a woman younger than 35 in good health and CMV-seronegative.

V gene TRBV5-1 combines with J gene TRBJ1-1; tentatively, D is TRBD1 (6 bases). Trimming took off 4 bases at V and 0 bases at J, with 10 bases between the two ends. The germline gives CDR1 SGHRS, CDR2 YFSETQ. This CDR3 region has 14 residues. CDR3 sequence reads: CASSPGQMNTEAFF. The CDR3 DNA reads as TGCGCCAGCAGCCCAGGACAGATGAACACTGAAGCTTTCTTT.

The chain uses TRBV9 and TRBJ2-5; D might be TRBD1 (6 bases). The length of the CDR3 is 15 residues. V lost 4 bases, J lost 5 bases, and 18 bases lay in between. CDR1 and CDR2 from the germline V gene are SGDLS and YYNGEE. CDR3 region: CASSPRTAISETQYF. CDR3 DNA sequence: TGTGCCAGCAGCCCAAGGACAGCCATCTCGGAGACCCAGTACTTC.

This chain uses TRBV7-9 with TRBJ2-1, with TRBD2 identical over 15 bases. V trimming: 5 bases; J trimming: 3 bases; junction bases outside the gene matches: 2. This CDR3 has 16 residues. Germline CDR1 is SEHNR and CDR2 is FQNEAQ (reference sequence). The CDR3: CASSKGLAGGYNEQFF. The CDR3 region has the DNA TGTGCCAGCAGCAAGGGACTAGCGGGAGGCTACAATGAGCAGTTCTTC.

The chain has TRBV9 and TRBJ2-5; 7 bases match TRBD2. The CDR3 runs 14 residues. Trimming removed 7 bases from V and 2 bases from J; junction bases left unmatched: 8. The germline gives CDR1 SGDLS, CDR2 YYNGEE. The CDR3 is CASSPSGAQETQYF. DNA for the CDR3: TGTGCCAGCTCCCCTAGCGGTGCGCAAGAGACCCAGTACTTC.

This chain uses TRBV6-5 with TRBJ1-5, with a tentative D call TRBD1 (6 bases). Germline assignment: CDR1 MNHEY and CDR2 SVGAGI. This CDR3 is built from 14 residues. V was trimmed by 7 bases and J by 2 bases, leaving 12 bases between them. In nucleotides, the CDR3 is TGTGCCAGCACCACAGGGCGAGGCAATCAGCCCCAGCATTTT. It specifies CASTTGRGNQPQHF.

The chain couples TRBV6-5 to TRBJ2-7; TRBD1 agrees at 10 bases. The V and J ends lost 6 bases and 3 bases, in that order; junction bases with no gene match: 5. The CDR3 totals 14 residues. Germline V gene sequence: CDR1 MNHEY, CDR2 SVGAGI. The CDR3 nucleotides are TGTGCCAGCAGCTGGGGACAGGGGCTCTACGAGCAGTACTTC. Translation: CASSWGQGLYEQYF.

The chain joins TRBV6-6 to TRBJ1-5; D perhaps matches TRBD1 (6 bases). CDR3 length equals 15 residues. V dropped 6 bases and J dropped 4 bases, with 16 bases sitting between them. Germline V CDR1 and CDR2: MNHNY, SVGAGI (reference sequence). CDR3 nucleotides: TGTGCCAGCAGCCCGAACAGGGATTGGAATCAGCCCCAGCATTTT. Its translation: CASSPNRDWNQPQHF.

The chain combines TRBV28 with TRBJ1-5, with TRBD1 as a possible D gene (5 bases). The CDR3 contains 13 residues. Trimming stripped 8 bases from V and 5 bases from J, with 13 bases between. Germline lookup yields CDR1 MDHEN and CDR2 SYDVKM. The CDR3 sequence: CASVGRAHQPQHF. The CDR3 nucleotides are TGTGCCAGCGTCGGCAGGGCTCATCAGCCCCAGCATTTT.

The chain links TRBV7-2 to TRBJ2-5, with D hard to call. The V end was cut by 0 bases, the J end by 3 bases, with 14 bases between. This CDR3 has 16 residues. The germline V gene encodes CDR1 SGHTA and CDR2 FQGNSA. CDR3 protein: CASSLANRVGKETQYF. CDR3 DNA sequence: TGTGCCAGCAGCTTAGCTAATCGCGTGGGCAAAGAGACCCAGTACTTC.

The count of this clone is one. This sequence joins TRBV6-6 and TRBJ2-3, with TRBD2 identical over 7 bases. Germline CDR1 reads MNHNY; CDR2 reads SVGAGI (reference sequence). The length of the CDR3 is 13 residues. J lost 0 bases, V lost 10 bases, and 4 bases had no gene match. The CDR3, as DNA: TGTGCCACCTCTAGCGGTAGCACAGATACGCAGTATTTT. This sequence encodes CATSSGSTDTQYF.